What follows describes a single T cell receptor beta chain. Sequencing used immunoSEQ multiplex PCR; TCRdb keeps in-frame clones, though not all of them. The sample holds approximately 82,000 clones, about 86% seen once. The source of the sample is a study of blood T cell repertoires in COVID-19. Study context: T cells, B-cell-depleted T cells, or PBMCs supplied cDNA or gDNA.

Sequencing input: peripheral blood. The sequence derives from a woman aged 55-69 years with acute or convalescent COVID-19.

CDR3 sequence reads: CASSALGEGNQPQHF. For the CDR3, the DNA is TGTGCCAGCAGCGCCTTAGGGGAGGGTAATCAGCCCCAGCATTTT. The chain combines TRBV11-2 with TRBJ1-5, with a possible D match to TRBD1 (5 bases). In germline, CDR1 is SGHAT, CDR2 FQNNGV. Trimming removed 5 bases at V and 4 bases at J, with 15 bases between. CDR3 length: 15 residues.